One sample yielded the 13 T cell receptor beta chains listed below, sequenced in a study of cytomegalovirus exposure and HLA in healthy donors. With 60 Vbeta and 13 Jbeta primers, the PCR was carried out. TCRdb keeps only in-frame clones here, not all; method: immunoSEQ multiplex PCR. The data contain hundreds of thousands of clones, 70% to 85% of them singletons. Specimen: PBMCs. The receptors come from a woman in her forties in good health and CMV-seronegative.

The chain uses TRBV5-1 and TRBJ1-6; perhaps TRBD1 as D (5 bases). In germline, CDR1 is SGHRS, CDR2 YFSETQ. Trimming took 1 base from V and 7 from J, leaving 6 bases between them. CDR3 length equals 13 residues. The CDR3 loop reads CASSLTGNSPLHF. CDR3 bases: TGCGCCAGCAGCTTGACAGGCAATTCACCCCTCCACTTT. Together with reference TRBV5-1 and TRBJ1-6, the CDR3 gives the full variable domain: KAGVTQTPRYLIKTRGQQVTLSCSPISGHRSVSWYQQTPGQGLQFLFEYFSETQRNKGNFPGRFSGRQFSNSRSEMNVSTLELGDSALYLCASSLTGNSPLHFGNGTRLTVT.

The chain employs TRBV7-2 and TRBJ2-4; 7 bases agree with TRBD2. The germline gives CDR1 SGHTA, CDR2 FQGNSA. The CDR3 spans 14 residues. After removal of 4 bases from V and 7 bases from J, the junction contained 7 bases not matched to a gene. The CDR3 region is CASSSWTSSNIQYF. DNA for the CDR3: TGTGCCAGCAGCTCCTGGACTAGTTCGAACATTCAGTACTTC.

This chain connects TRBV28 to TRBJ2-7; 11 bases line up with TRBD1. The germline gives CDR1 MDHEN, CDR2 SYDVKM. J was trimmed by 6 bases and V by 7 bases; bases with no gene match: 5. CDR3 length equals 13 residues. CDR3 in amino acids: CASKGTGGFEQYF. The CDR3, as DNA: TGTGCCAGCAAGGGGACAGGGGGTTTCGAGCAGTACTTC.

The chain recombines TRBV28 with TRBJ2-5; unclear D gene. The germline CDR1 and CDR2 sequences are MDHEN and SYDVKM. The CDR3 is made up of 14 amino acids. V was clipped by 4 bases and J by 2 bases, with 11 bases between them. This CDR3 is CASSSYTEQETQYF. The CDR3 DNA reads TGTGCCAGCAGTTCCTACACGGAGCAAGAGACCCAGTACTTC. Full variable domain (outside the CDR3, taken from reference TRBV28 and TRBJ2-5): DVKVTQSSRYLVKRTGEKVFLECVQDMDHENMFWYRQDPGLGLRLIYFSYDVKMKEKGDIPEGYSVSREKKERFSLILESASTNQTSMYLCASSSYTEQETQYFGPGTRLLVL.

In DNA, the CDR3 is TGTGCCAGCAGCGTTACTCAGGGAACTGAGCAGTTCTTC. As protein: CASSVTQGTEQFF. The V and J genes are TRBV6-1 and TRBJ2-1, with TRBD1 as a possible D gene (5 bases). The length of the CDR3 is 13 residues. Germline values: CDR1 MNHNS, CDR2 SASEGT. V was trimmed by 6 bases and J by 9 bases, leaving 15 bases between them.

In regard to this clone: In the same sample, other DNA sequences code for this CDR3. This chain connects TRBV6-5 to TRBJ1-1; perhaps TRBD1 as D (5 bases). V lost 0 bases to trimming and J lost 5 bases, with 7 bases between them. The CDR3 runs 13 residues. In germline, CDR1 is MNHEY, CDR2 SVGAGI. DNA of the CDR3: TGTGCCAGCAGTTACTCGGGGGGGACTGAAGCTTTCTTT. Translating it yields CASSYSGGTEAFF.

The chain has TRBV9 and TRBJ2-2; 15 nucleotides align to TRBD2. Unmatched junction bases numbered 14, after V lost 2 bases and J lost 3 bases. The CDR3 contains 21 residues. The germline CDR1 and CDR2 sequences are SGDLS and YYNGEE. The CDR3 nucleotides are TGTGCCAGCAGCGTCCACTTTGACGGGACTAGCGGGGGGAAGGACACCGGGGAGCTGTTTTTT. It translates to CASSVHFDGTSGGKDTGELFF.

The chain couples TRBV7-3 to TRBJ2-3; 8 nucleotides agree with TRBD2. Unmatched junction bases numbered 5, after V lost 4 bases and J lost 2 bases. CDR1 and CDR2 (germline): SGHTA, FQGTGA. The length of the CDR3 is 15 residues. The DNA of the CDR3 is TGTGCCAGCAGCTCGTTCGGGGGGGACACAGATACGCAGTATTTT. It translates to CASSSFGGDTDTQYF.

This clone was seen a handful of times. The chain links TRBV5-6 to TRBJ1-4; 9 nucleotides align to TRBD1. The CDR3 contains 15 residues. The germline gives CDR1 SGHDT, CDR2 YYEEEE. J lost 3 bases, V lost 4 bases, and 4 bases had no gene match. The CDR3 sequence is CASSPQGAANEKLFF. Written as DNA, the CDR3 is TGTGCCAGCAGCCCACAGGGGGCAGCTAATGAAAAACTGTTTTTT.

This sequence joins TRBV4-2 and TRBJ1-1, with a weak D call TRBD1 (6 bases). V was pared by 3 bases and J by 5 bases, with 19 bases between. There are 16 residues in the CDR3. Germline CDR1 and CDR2: LGHNA and YNFKEQ. CDR3: CASSHDKGDGWTEAFF. Here the CDR3 DNA reads TGTGCCAGCAGCCATGATAAGGGGGATGGTTGGACTGAAGCTTTCTTT.

This sequence joins TRBV18 and TRBJ1-1; the D is unclear. Trimming took 2 bases from V and 3 from J, leaving 19 bases between them. The CDR3 spans 17 residues. Germline lookup yields CDR1 KGHSH and CDR2 LQKENI. The CDR3 here is CASSPNQPELSYTEAFF. The CDR3 DNA sequence: TGTGCCAGCTCACCAAACCAACCGGAGCTCTCGTACACTGAAGCTTTCTTT.

The V call is TRBV2, the J call TRBJ2-1; TRBD1 aligns across 7 bases. The V gene's germline CDR1 is SNHLY and CDR2 FYNNEI. With V trimmed by 8 bases and J by 12 bases, 10 bases remained unmatched. CDR3 length equals 12 residues. Here the CDR3 reads CASGPEGAGQFF. The CDR3 DNA is TGTGCCAGCGGCCCTGAGGGGGCCGGGCAGTTCTTC.

The V gene is TRBV30, the J gene TRBJ2-6; D unresolved. This CDR3 has 16 amino acids. Germline CDR1 GTSNPN, CDR2 SVGIG (reference sequence). V was trimmed by 0 bases and J by 0 bases, leaving 9 bases between them. The CDR3 region is CAWSVLSASGANVLTF. CDR3 sequence (DNA): TGTGCCTGGAGTGTACTCTCCGCCTCTGGGGCCAACGTCCTGACTTTC.